A selection of T cell receptor beta chains follows, all from one sample in a study of blood T cell repertoires in COVID-19. Assay: immunoSEQ multiplex PCR; the TCRdb copy retains only in-frame clones and omits some. The sample yields 150,000 to 200,000 clones, about 89% seen once. What was sequenced was peripheral blood. The receptors stem from a man aged 55 to 70 with acute or convalescent COVID-19. Each CDR3 is given with its conserved first and last residue. D genes are given only for firm matches. Only some rows state a clone size, as once, few, many or a class for expanded clones.

j_gene: TRBJ2-1
d_gene: TRBD2
v_gene: TRBV7-2
abundance: -
CDR3aa: CASRLAGGPNEQFF
CDR3nt: TGTGCCAGCCGACTAGCGGGGGGGCCCAATGAGCAGTTCTTC

j_gene: TRBJ2-1
d_gene: -
v_gene: TRBV27
abundance: -
CDR3aa: CASSLLAPNEQFF
CDR3nt: TGTGCCAGCAGTTTACTAGCGCCCAATGAGCAGTTCTTC

j_gene: TRBJ2-7
d_gene: TRBD1
v_gene: TRBV18
abundance: -
CDR3aa: CASSLNRDRAIYEQYF
CDR3nt: TGTGCCAGCTCATTAAACCGGGACAGGGCGATATACGAGCAGTACTTC

j_gene: TRBJ1-1
d_gene: TRBD1
v_gene: TRBV9
abundance: -
CDR3aa: CASSARDRNTEAFF
CDR3nt: TGTGCCAGCAGCGCCCGGGACAGGAACACTGAAGCTTTCTTT

j_gene: TRBJ1-2
d_gene: TRBD1
v_gene: TRBV7-6
abundance: -
CDR3aa: CASSSQGGRGYTF
CDR3nt: TGTGCCAGCAGCTCACAGGGGGGCAGGGGCTACACCTTC

j_gene: TRBJ2-3
d_gene: TRBD2
v_gene: TRBV7-9
abundance: -
CDR3aa: CASSFSLAGTDTQYF
CDR3nt: TGTGCCAGCAGCTTCTCCCTAGCGGGCACAGATACGCAGTATTTT

j_gene: TRBJ1-6
d_gene: TRBD1
v_gene: TRBV30
abundance: -
CDR3aa: CAWSVGGRTNSPLHF
CDR3nt: TGTGCCTGGAGCGTAGGGGGCAGAACCAATTCACCCCTCCACTTT

j_gene: TRBJ1-3
d_gene: -
v_gene: TRBV9
abundance: -
CDR3aa: CASSVGQGDGNTIYF
CDR3nt: TGTGCCAGCAGCGTAGGGCAGGGCGATGGAAACACCATATATTTT

j_gene: TRBJ1-1
d_gene: TRBD1
v_gene: TRBV5-4
abundance: once
CDR3aa: CASSLIGGSRGAEAFF
CDR3nt: TGTGCCAGCAGCTTGATAGGTGGGTCCAGGGGGGCTGAAGCTTTCTTT

j_gene: TRBJ2-3
d_gene: -
v_gene: TRBV4-1
abundance: -
CDR3aa: CASSLEGVTDTQYF
CDR3nt: TGCGCCAGCAGCCTAGAGGGAGTGACAGATACGCAGTATTTT

j_gene: TRBJ1-5
d_gene: -
v_gene: TRBV5-1
abundance: -
CDR3aa: CASSKDINQPQHF
CDR3nt: TGCGCCAGCAGTAAGGACATAAATCAGCCCCAGCATTTT

j_gene: TRBJ1-3
d_gene: -
v_gene: TRBV21-1
abundance: -
CDR3aa: CARRVRDRGLNGSGNTIYF
CDR3nt: TGTGCCAGGAGAGTCCGGGACAGGGGGCTAAATGGATCTGGAAACACCATATATTTT

j_gene: TRBJ1-1
d_gene: -
v_gene: TRBV2
abundance: -
CDR3aa: CASSKAGRGQEAFF
CDR3nt: TGTGCCAGCTCCAAGGCCGGCAGGGGACAAGAAGCTTTCTTT

j_gene: TRBJ2-1
d_gene: TRBD1
v_gene: TRBV4-2
abundance: -
CDR3aa: CASSPTGQGYNEQFF
CDR3nt: TGTGCCAGCAGCCCCACGGGACAGGGGTACAATGAGCAGTTCTTC

j_gene: TRBJ1-6
d_gene: -
v_gene: TRBV7-8
abundance: -
CDR3aa: CASSLGGGSPLHF
CDR3nt: TGTGCCAGCAGCCTAGGGGGGGGCTCACCCCTCCACTTT

j_gene: TRBJ2-1
d_gene: TRBD1
v_gene: TRBV12-5
abundance: few
CDR3aa: CASGLSPGTGAYNEQFF
CDR3nt: TGTGCTAGTGGTTTGTCGCCCGGGACAGGGGCGTACAATGAGCAGTTCTTC

j_gene: TRBJ2-2
d_gene: -
v_gene: TRBV9
abundance: -
CDR3aa: CASSMAGQQASGELFF
CDR3nt: TGTGCCAGCTCAATGGCCGGACAGCAGGCGTCCGGGGAGCTGTTTTTT

j_gene: TRBJ2-3
d_gene: -
v_gene: TRBV6-5
abundance: -
CDR3aa: CASSTGGADTQYF
CDR3nt: TGTGCCAGCAGTACAGGGGGGGCAGATACGCAGTATTTT

j_gene: TRBJ1-6
d_gene: TRBD1
v_gene: TRBV11-2
abundance: -
CDR3aa: CASSFGTEGSPLHF
CDR3nt: TGTGCCAGCAGCTTCGGGACAGAAGGATCACCCCTCCACTTT

j_gene: TRBJ2-7
d_gene: -
v_gene: TRBV27
abundance: few
CDR3aa: CASIEGGEQYF
CDR3nt: TGTGCCAGCATAGAGGGAGGCGAGCAGTACTTC

j_gene: TRBJ1-5
d_gene: -
v_gene: TRBV7-2
abundance: -
CDR3aa: CASSPRWGGNQPQHF
CDR3nt: TGTGCCAGCAGCCCCCGATGGGGGGGGAATCAGCCCCAGCATTTT

j_gene: TRBJ1-2
d_gene: -
v_gene: TRBV12-5
abundance: -
CDR3aa: CASGRTGWGYTF
CDR3nt: TGTGCTAGTGGCCGAACAGGGTGGGGCTACACCTTC